A single T cell receptor beta chain is shown here with its context. What antigen it recognizes has not been identified. Qualities for individual bases were not recorded, and no much larger clone is one base off. This specimen comes from a study of blood T cell repertoires in COVID-19 (dated by TCRdb to the early 2020s). About the investigation overall: Samples from collaborators originated in the United States, Italy and Spain and spanned both the acute and convalescent phases of COVID-19. Sample metadata almost always included a de-identified subject ID, COVID-19 status, age in years and sex. Deeply sampled blood TCRbeta repertoires from subjects exposed to, actively infected with, or recovered from COVID-19 were included in the dataset. A freely available public database, intended as a resource for researchers studying the immune response to SARS-CoV-2, is where the repertoires were released. The material from the prospective study consisted of cDNA or gDNA derived from T cells, B-cell-depleted T cells, or PBMCs. HLA class I and class II types, where available, came from metadata supplied by the sample provider rather than from assay-based typing. Samples came from the ongoing ImmuneRACE study (first 160 participants) plus 1,254 subjects from 6 global collaborators. Overall results and qualifications from the work: How much clinical and demographic metadata was included differed by source and by participant, and the metadata was provided uncurated.

TCRbeta CDR3 regions were amplified from genomic DNA using the immunoSEQ Assay, a bias-controlled multiplex PCR. Per the authors' processing: Within the assay, amplification of reference gene primers was used to estimate how many nucleated cells each sample contained. To quantify the absolute abundance of each unique TCRbeta CDR3 rearrangement, sequence reads were collapsed and filtered. For each sample, productive Simpson clonality was calculated by taking the square root of Simpson's diversity index across productive rearrangements. What TCRdb holds here is the immuneACCESS table cut down to in-frame rearrangements. Part of the clones is not present; checked against another copy, under half of the missing clones reflect an unresolved V gene, and the others are unexplained. Clone size and the V and J calls come from that table; the DNA yielded D and trimming. For this sample the table gives 110,000 to 150,000 clones, of which 70% to 90% were detected only once. The biggest ten clones account for 6.2% of the sample.

Enrolling through a virtual design, the prospective study's participants ranged in age from roughly 18 to 89 years and lived across more than 20 United States geographic areas. In the prospective study, participants were assigned to cohorts based on the clinical history participants reported in a screening survey and a study questionnaire. Recovered participants in ImmuneRACE Cohort 3 were defined as having two consecutive negative NP/OP PCR tests, clearance from a healthcare professional, or resolution of symptoms. Mobile phlebotomists in the prospective study collected whole blood, serum and a nasopharyngeal or oropharyngeal swab from every participant. Prospective study participants could optionally give additional blood draws and questionnaires over an approximately 2-month period. Blood samples from the prospective study were shipped frozen or at room temperature prior to DNA extraction. The specimen sequenced was PBMCs or T cells enriched from blood (not recorded which). The source is a woman in her 40s who had recovered from COVID-19.

The CDR3 sequence is CASSQSDRNTEAFF. The sequenced DNA is TGTGCCAGCAGCCAAAGTGACAGGAACACTGAAGCTTTCTTT. The rearranged segments are TRBV3-1 (or the pseudogene TRBV3-2) and TRBJ1-1, with TRBD1 as a weak D call on 5 bases. From cysteine to phenylalanine, the CDR3 is 14 amino acids long. Only the CDR3 portion is preserved as DNA: 42 bases, with reading frame beginning at the first base. The CDR1 and CDR2 encoded by the germline V gene (reference sequence) are LGHDT and YNNKEL. The V end loses 2 bases and the J end loses 1 base, and a stretch of 8 bases separates them.